These 30 T cell receptor beta chains share one sample of origin, sequenced in a study of OX40 agonist ivuxolimab in advanced cancers. The library relied on the immunoSEQ multiplex PCR assay. TCRdb took over this immuneACCESS table, retaining in-frame rearrangements with V and J assigned. Such tables are incomplete; in checked studies, under half of the missing clones stem from an unresolved V gene, and the remainder is unexplained. This sample has about 79,000 clones in its table, and about 88% of those were observed once. Clones ranked in the top ten supply roughly 4.3% of the sample. This sample comprised CD4+ or CD8+ T cells sorted from blood, obtained in a trial of the OX40 agonist ivuxolimab. The receptors stem from an adult with an advanced solid tumor such as melanoma, head and neck, liver or kidney cancer.

This clone was picked up one time. The chain joins TRBV11-2 to TRBJ2-7, with 13 nucleotides matching TRBD2. Germline V lookup: CDR1 SGHAT, CDR2 FQNNGV. V lost 1 base and J lost 6; bases outside the gene matches: 6. The CDR3 contains 16 residues. The CDR3 DNA reads TGTGCCAGCAGCTTAGTTGGACTAGCGGGAGTTAGCGAGCAGTACTTC. Its translation is CASSLVGLAGVSEQYF.

V is TRBV18 and J is TRBJ2-5; 16 positions agree with TRBD2. CDR1 and CDR2 (germline): KGHSH, LQKENI. With V trimmed by 3 bases and J by 5 bases, 12 bases remained unmatched. The CDR3 is 19 residues long. CDR3 residues: CASSPRPGLAGGPGETQYF. DNA for the CDR3: TGTGCCAGCTCACCTAGACCGGGACTAGCGGGAGGGCCAGGCGAGACCCAGTACTTC.

V gene TRBV25-1 combines with J gene TRBJ2-2; D uncertain. Trimming pared 4 bases from V and 4 bases from J, leaving 7 bases between. The CDR3 runs to 13 residues. Germline lookup yields CDR1 MGHDK and CDR2 SYGVNS. CDR3 sequence reads: CASSVYSTGELFF. The CDR3 DNA reads TGTGCCAGCAGTGTTTATTCCACCGGGGAGCTGTTTTTT.

V is TRBV10-3 and J is TRBJ2-1; 9 bases fit TRBD1. Germline CDR1 and CDR2: ENHRY and SYGVKD. The CDR3 loop spans 15 amino acids. The V gene end was trimmed by 4 bases and the J gene end by 6 bases; junction bases not matched to a gene: 7. This CDR3 is CAISGMAQGANEQFF. For the CDR3, the DNA is TGTGCCATCAGTGGGATGGCACAGGGGGCCAATGAGCAGTTCTTC.

The gene calls are TRBV29-1 and TRBJ2-5, with a tentative D call TRBD1 (5 bases). Trimming shortened V by 4 bases and J by 3 bases, and 12 bases separated the two germline ends. This CDR3 is built from 13 residues. Germline CDR1 is SQVTM and CDR2 is ANQGSEA. As DNA, the CDR3 is TGCAGCGTTGTCGGGCAGGGAAAAGAGACCCAGTACTTC. Its translation: CSVVGQGKETQYF.

The sample holds one count of this clone. The rearrangement links TRBV30 to TRBJ2-5; no clear D. The CDR3 loop spans 12 amino acids. With 2 bases removed from V and 1 base from J, the gap between germline ends came to 5 bases. Germline V gene sequence: CDR1 GTSNPN, CDR2 SVGIG (reference sequence). The chain's CDR3 is CAWSFTQETQYF. CDR3 nucleotides: TGTGCCTGGAGTTTTACCCAAGAGACCCAGTACTTC.

This chain uses TRBV4-1 with TRBJ2-7, with 9 bases that match TRBD1. CDR1 is MGHRA and CDR2 is YSYEKL in the germline V gene. The CDR3 extends over 14 amino acids. The ends lost 4 bases at V and 5 bases at J; junction bases unmatched: 6. The CDR3 coding sequence is TGCGCCAGCAGCCCGGGACAGGGAGGGCACGAGCAGTACTTC. It translates to CASSPGQGGHEQYF.

The chain links TRBV19 to TRBJ1-5, with D perhaps TRBD1 (6 bases). The germline V gene encodes CDR1 LNHDA and CDR2 SQIVND (reference sequence). V was clipped by 7 bases and J by 4 bases, with 14 bases between them. The length of the CDR3 is 14 residues. CDR3 protein: CASNLQGINQPQHF. CDR3 sequence (DNA): TGTGCCAGTAATCTACAGGGTATTAATCAGCCCCAGCATTTT. The entire variable domain, with the rest obtained from reference TRBV19 and TRBJ1-5, is as follows: DGGITQSPKYLFRKEGQNVTLSCEQNLNHDAMYWYRQDPGQGLRLIYYSQIVNDFQKGDIAEGYSVSREKKESFPLTVTSAQKNPTAFYLCASNLQGINQPQHFGDGTRLSIL.

This chain uses TRBV6-6 with TRBJ2-5; TRBD2 agrees at 7 bases. The CDR3 runs 13 residues. The germline gives CDR1 MNHNY, CDR2 SVGAGI (reference sequence). The ends lost 10 bases at V and 5 bases at J; junction bases unmatched: 10. The CDR3 nucleotides are TGTGCCATCCGAGCGGGGCAGTATGAGACCCAGTACTTC. Encoded protein: CAIRAGQYETQYF.

This clone is a singleton in its sample. The chain combines TRBV2 with TRBJ1-5, with 8 bases fitting TRBD1. V dropped 6 bases and J dropped 0; count of bases not matched to a gene: 7. The CDR3 spans 16 residues. Germline loops: CDR1 SNHLY, CDR2 FYNNEI. CDR3 sequence reads: CASSETGGPSNQPQHF. CDR3 in DNA: TGTGCCAGCAGCGAAACAGGGGGGCCTAGCAATCAGCCCCAGCATTTT.

V and J are TRBV6-5 and TRBJ2-7; D is perhaps TRBD1 (7 bases). V lost 9 bases and J lost 0, with 18 bases in between. Germline CDR1 reads MNHEY; CDR2 reads SVGAGI. This CDR3 has 15 residues. CDR3: CASSPGGGGSYEQYF. The CDR3 region has the DNA TGTGCCAGTTCCCCTGGAGGGGGCGGCTCCTACGAGCAGTACTTC.

The chain couples TRBV7-9 to TRBJ1-2, with D unresolved. The length of the CDR3 is 11 residues. Germline assignment: CDR1 SEHNR and CDR2 FQNEAQ (reference sequence). V lost 5 bases, J lost 2 bases, and 3 bases lay in between. In DNA form, the CDR3 reads TGTGCCAGCAGCGGCAACTATGGCTACACCTTC. This gives the protein CASSGNYGYTF.

The chain employs TRBV14 and TRBJ2-1; TRBD2 agrees at 7 bases. Looked up from germline, CDR1 is SGHDN and CDR2 is FVKESK. The CDR3 consists of 17 residues. V gave up 0 bases and J gave up 4 bases; unmatched junction bases: 9. The CDR3 reads CASSQELTGGTYNEQFF. CDR3 bases: TGTGCCAGCAGCCAAGAATTGACGGGAGGTACTTACAATGAGCAGTTCTTC.

This rearrangement joins TRBV6-5 to TRBJ1-3; D is unclear. Germline V gene lookup returns CDR1 MNHEY and CDR2 SVGAGI. Trimming pared 7 bases from V and 0 bases from J, leaving 10 bases between. The CDR3 consists of 14 residues. CDR3 bases: TGTGCCAGCAAAACGGGTCTCTCTGGAAACACCATATATTTT. Its protein product is CASKTGLSGNTIYF.

The CDR3: CASSLESTDTQYF. CDR3 coding DNA: TGTGCCAGCAGCTTAGAATCGACAGATACGCAGTATTTT. The chain carries TRBV11-3 and TRBJ2-3; D uncertain. CDR1 and CDR2 from the germline V gene are SGHNT and YENEEA. V dropped 0 bases and J dropped 3 bases, with 4 bases sitting between them. The length of the CDR3 is 13 residues.

This chain connects TRBV19 to TRBJ1-5; 7 bases map to TRBD1. The trim removed 8 bases at V and 4 bases at J, leaving 11 bases unmatched. Germline CDR1 LNHDA, CDR2 SQIVND (reference sequence). CDR3 length equals 15 residues. The DNA for the CDR3 is TGTGCCAGTTCACCAGGGGGAAACTATAATCAGCCCCAGCATTTT. Translated: CASSPGGNYNQPQHF.

The rearrangement links TRBV30 to TRBJ2-5; D not certain. The CDR3 is 15 residues long. Trimming pared 2 bases from V and 5 bases from J, leaving 18 bases between. Germline V CDR1 and CDR2: GTSNPN, SVGIG (reference sequence). Written as DNA, the CDR3 is TGTGCCTGGAGTTTTACGACTGGGTCTCGGGAGACCCAGTACTTC. Amino acids: CAWSFTTGSRETQYF.

The chain recombines TRBV19 with TRBJ1-2, with D possibly TRBD1 on 5 matching bases. Trimming stripped 6 bases from V and 3 bases from J, with 17 bases between. The CDR3 has 15 residues. CDR1 is LNHDA and CDR2 is SQIVND in the germline V gene (reference sequence). The DNA for the CDR3 is TGTGCCAGTAGGGTCTCACGGGGCGCCCACTATGGCTACACCTTC. Residues: CASRVSRGAHYGYTF.

The genes are TRBV11-2 and TRBJ1-4; the D gene is possibly TRBD1 (5 bases). Per germline, CDR1 SGHAT and CDR2 FQNNGV. Trimming took off 4 bases at V and 4 bases at J, with 10 bases between the two ends. The CDR3 is made up of 14 amino acids. This CDR3 is CASSSGLHNEKLFF. Written as DNA, the CDR3 is TGTGCCAGCAGCTCGGGACTGCATAATGAAAAACTGTTTTTT. Filled out from reference TRBV11-2 and TRBJ1-4, the complete variable domain reads EAGVAQSPRYKIIEKRQSVAFWCNPISGHATLYWYQQILGQGPKLLIQFQNNGVVDDSQLPKDRFSAERLKGVDSTLKIQPAKLEDSAVYLCASSSGLHNEKLFFGSGTQLSVL.

V is TRBV20-1 and J is TRBJ1-1; D call uncertain. The CDR3 length is 11 residues. Germline V lookup: CDR1 DFQATT, CDR2 SNEGSKA (reference sequence). V was shortened by 6 bases and J by 4 bases, with 9 bases between the two germline ends. CDR3 protein: CSAETRTEAFF. For the CDR3, the DNA is TGCAGTGCAGAGACCCGCACTGAAGCTTTCTTT.

The chain couples TRBV11-2 to TRBJ2-1; 12 bases are shared with TRBD2. CDR3 length: 17 residues. The V gene's germline CDR1 is SGHAT and CDR2 FQNNGV. V lost 1 base to trimming and J lost 8 bases; unmatched junction nucleotides: 9. The CDR3 is CASSLVSTSGSIYEQFF. The CDR3 DNA is TGTGCCAGCAGCTTAGTATCGACTAGCGGGAGTATCTATGAGCAGTTCTTC.

The rearrangement joins TRBV6-1 to TRBJ2-7; D may correspond to TRBD1 or TRBD2 (7 bases each). Germline V gene sequence: CDR1 MNHNS, CDR2 SASEGT. The CDR3 covers 14 residues. V lost 7 bases to trimming and J lost 3 bases, with 16 bases between them. Here the CDR3 reads CASTKDRDYYEQYF. The DNA for the CDR3 is TGTGCCAGCACCAAAGACAGGGACTACTACGAGCAGTACTTC.

The chain has TRBV5-8 and TRBJ2-1; 7 bases agree with TRBD2. This CDR3 has 12 amino acids. From germline, CDR1 is SGHTS and CDR2 YDEGEE. The J segment lost 13 bases and the V segment lost 4 bases, leaving 8 bases of the junction unmatched. The CDR3 DNA follows: TGTGCCAGCAGCGGTGGGGCGGGGGTTCAGTTCTTC. Translated: CASSGGAGVQFF.

As DNA, the CDR3 is TGTGCCAGCAGCCATGGGTCCTATAATTCACCCCTCCACTTT. Its protein product is CASSHGSYNSPLHF. The J gene is TRBJ1-6, the V gene TRBV7-9; unclear D gene. With 5 bases removed from V and 1 base from J, the gap between germline ends came to 6 bases. CDR1 is SEHNR, CDR2 FQNEAQ, per germline (reference sequence). There are 14 residues in the CDR3.

This clone was counted a few times. The V call is TRBV13, the J call TRBJ1-2; D gene uncertain. V lost 5 bases, J lost 4 bases, and 14 bases lay in between. Germline V gives CDR1 PRHDT, CDR2 FYEKMQ (reference sequence). There are 14 residues in the CDR3. DNA of the CDR3: TGTGCCAGCAGCGAGGTGAGCACAGCCTATGGCTACACCTTC. Its protein product is CASSEVSTAYGYTF.

The gene calls are TRBV18 and TRBJ2-5; 10 positions agree with TRBD1. TRBJ2-7 matches the DNA end more closely, so the J call is doubtful. The germline gives CDR1 KGHSH, CDR2 LQKENI. The CDR3 has 15 amino acids. The CDR3 region has the DNA TGTGCCAGCTCACCGGGACAGGGGAGCTCCTACGAGCAGTACTTC. Amino acid sequence: CASSPGQGSSYEQYF.

This chain connects TRBV19 to TRBJ2-7; 12 positions match TRBD2. The CDR3 has 16 residues. The germline CDR1 and CDR2 sequences are LNHDA and SQIVND (reference sequence). V dropped 8 bases and J dropped 5; count of bases not matched to a gene: 13. CDR3: CASSRLAGDLMDEQYF. The CDR3 DNA sequence: TGTGCCAGTTCGAGACTAGCGGGAGATCTAATGGACGAGCAGTACTTC.

This clone appeared a single time. The chain carries TRBV11-2 and TRBJ2-7, with 10 bases that match TRBD1. Germline V CDR1 and CDR2: SGHAT, FQNNGV. The CDR3 loop spans 15 amino acids. Trimming at V came to 5 bases and at J to 6 bases, leaving 10 bases not matched to a gene. The CDR3 region has the DNA TGTGCCAGCAGCCCAGGGTGGACAGGGGGTTCCGAGCAGTACTTC. It specifies CASSPGWTGGSEQYF.

V and J are TRBV11-3 and TRBJ2-5; D could derive from TRBD1 or TRBD2 (5 bases each). The germline V and J ends were trimmed by 5 bases and 3 bases, with 16 bases remaining between them. CDR1 SGHNT and CDR2 YENEEA come from the germline V gene. The CDR3 has 15 residues. The CDR3 DNA sequence: TGTGCCAGCAGCCGTTATCCGGGACGAGAAGAGACCCAGTACTTC. This codes for CASSRYPGREETQYF.

For the CDR3, the DNA is TGTGCCAGCAGCTCCGGGACAGGTTTGGCAACGGCTGGCTACACCTTC. It is translated as CASSSGTGLATAGYTF. This chain connects TRBV5-4 to TRBJ1-2, with 8 nucleotides matching TRBD1. Trimming took 3 bases from V and 7 from J; bases not matched to a gene: 14. The CDR3 is made up of 16 amino acids. CDR1 is SGHNT and CDR2 is YYREEE in the germline V gene (reference sequence).